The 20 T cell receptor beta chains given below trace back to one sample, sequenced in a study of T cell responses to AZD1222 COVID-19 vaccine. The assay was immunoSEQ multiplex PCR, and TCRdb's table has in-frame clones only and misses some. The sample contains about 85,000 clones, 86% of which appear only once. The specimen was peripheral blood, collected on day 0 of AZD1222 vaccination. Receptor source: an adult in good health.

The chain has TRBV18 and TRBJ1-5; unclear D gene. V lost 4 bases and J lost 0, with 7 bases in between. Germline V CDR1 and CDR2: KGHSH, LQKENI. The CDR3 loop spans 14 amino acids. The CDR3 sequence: CASSRDNSNQPQHF. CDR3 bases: TGTGCCAGCTCACGAGATAATAGCAATCAGCCCCAGCATTTT.

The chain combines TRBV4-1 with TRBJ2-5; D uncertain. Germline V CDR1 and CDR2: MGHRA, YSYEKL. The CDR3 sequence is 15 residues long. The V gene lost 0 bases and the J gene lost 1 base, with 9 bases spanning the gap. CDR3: CASSQDRLVQETQYF. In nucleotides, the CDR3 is TGCGCCAGCAGCCAAGATAGGTTGGTCCAAGAGACCCAGTACTTC.

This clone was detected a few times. This CDR3 is CASRQQGANYGYTF. CDR3 nucleotides: TGTGCCAGCAGGCAACAGGGCGCTAACTATGGCTACACCTTC. The chain carries TRBV7-2 and TRBJ1-2; a weak D match, TRBD1 (6 bases). Germline CDR1 is SGHTA and CDR2 is FQGNSA. Between the trimmed V and J ends, which lost 6 bases and 0 bases, there was a span of 11 bases. The CDR3 contains 14 residues.

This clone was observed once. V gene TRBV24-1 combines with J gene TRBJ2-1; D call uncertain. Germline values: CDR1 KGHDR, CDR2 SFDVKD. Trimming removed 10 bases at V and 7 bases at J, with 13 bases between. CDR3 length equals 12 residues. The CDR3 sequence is CATASFRNEQFF. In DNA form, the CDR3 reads TGTGCCACAGCCTCGTTCAGGAATGAGCAGTTCTTC.

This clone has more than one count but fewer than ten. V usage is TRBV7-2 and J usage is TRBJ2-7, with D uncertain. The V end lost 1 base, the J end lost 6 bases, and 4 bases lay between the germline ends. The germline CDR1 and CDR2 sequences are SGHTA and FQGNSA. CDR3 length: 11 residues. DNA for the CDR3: TGTGCCAGCAGCTTAGGGCGCGAGCAGTACTTC. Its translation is CASSLGREQYF. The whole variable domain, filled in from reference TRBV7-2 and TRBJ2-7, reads GAGVSQSPSNKVTEKGKDVELRCDPISGHTALYWYRQSLGQGLEFLIYFQGNSAPDKSGLPSDRFSAERTGGSVSTLTIQRTQQEDSAVYLCASSLGREQYFGPGTRLTVT.

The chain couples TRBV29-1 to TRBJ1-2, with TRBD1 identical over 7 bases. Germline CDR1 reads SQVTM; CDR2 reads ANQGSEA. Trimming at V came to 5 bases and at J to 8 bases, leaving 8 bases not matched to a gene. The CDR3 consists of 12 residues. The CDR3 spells CSVPTGSGGYTF. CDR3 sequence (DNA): TGCAGCGTTCCGACAGGGAGCGGCGGCTACACCTTC.

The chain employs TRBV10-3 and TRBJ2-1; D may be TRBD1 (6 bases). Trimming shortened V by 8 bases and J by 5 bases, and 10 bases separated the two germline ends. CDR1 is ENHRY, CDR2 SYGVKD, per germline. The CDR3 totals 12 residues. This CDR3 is CAISQGNNEQFF. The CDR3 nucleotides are TGTGCCATCTCGCAGGGGAACAATGAGCAGTTCTTC.

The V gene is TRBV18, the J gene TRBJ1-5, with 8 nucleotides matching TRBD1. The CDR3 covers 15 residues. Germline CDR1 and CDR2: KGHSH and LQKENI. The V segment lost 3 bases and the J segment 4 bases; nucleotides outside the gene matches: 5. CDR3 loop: CASSPQGAANQPQHF. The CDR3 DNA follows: TGTGCCAGCTCACCGCAGGGGGCAGCTAATCAGCCCCAGCATTTT.

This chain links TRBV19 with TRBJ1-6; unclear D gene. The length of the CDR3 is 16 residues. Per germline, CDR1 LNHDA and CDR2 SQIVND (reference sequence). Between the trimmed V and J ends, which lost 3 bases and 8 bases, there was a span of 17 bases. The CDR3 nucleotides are TGTGCCAGTAGTATTCTTGGAAATTCCCCCCATTCACCCCTCCACTTT. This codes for CASSILGNSPHSPLHF. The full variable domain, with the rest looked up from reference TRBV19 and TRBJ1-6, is DGGITQSPKYLFRKEGQNVTLSCEQNLNHDAMYWYRQDPGQGLRLIYYSQIVNDFQKGDIAEGYSVSREKKESFPLTVTSAQKNPTAFYLCASSILGNSPHSPLHFGNGTRLTVT.

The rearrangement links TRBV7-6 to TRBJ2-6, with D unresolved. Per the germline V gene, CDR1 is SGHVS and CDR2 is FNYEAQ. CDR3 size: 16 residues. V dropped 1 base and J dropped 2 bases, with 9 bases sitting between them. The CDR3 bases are TGTGCCAGCAGCTTAGAACCGACGGCTGGGGCCAACGTCCTGACTTTC. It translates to CASSLEPTAGANVLTF.

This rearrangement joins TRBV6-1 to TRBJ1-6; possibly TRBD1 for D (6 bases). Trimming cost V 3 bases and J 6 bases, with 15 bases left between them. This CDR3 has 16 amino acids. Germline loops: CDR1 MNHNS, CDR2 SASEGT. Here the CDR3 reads CASSETVQGGNSPLHF. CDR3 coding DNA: TGTGCCAGCAGTGAGACGGTACAGGGAGGTAATTCACCCCTCCACTTT.

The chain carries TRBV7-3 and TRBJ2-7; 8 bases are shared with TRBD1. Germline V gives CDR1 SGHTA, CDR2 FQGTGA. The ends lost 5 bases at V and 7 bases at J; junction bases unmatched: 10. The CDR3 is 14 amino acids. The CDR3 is CASSRTGPQSEQYF. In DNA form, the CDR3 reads TGTGCCAGCAGCCGGACAGGGCCTCAGAGTGAGCAGTACTTC.

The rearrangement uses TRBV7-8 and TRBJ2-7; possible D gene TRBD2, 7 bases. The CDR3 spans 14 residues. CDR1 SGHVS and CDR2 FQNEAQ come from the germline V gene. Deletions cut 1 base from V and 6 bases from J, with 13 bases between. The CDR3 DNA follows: TGTGCCAGCAGCTTAGTGGGGGGGCTCAGCGAGCAGTACTTC. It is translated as CASSLVGGLSEQYF.

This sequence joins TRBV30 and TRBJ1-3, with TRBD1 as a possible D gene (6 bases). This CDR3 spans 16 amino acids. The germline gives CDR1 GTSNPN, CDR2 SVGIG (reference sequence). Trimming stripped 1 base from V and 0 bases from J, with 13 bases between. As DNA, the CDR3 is TGTGCCTGGAGTGCCCGACAGGCTCGCTCTGGAAACACCATATATTTT. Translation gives CAWSARQARSGNTIYF. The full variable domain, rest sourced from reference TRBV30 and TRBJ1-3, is SQTIHQWPATLVQPVGSPLSLECTVEGTSNPNLYWYRQAAGRGLQLLFYSVGIGQISSEVPQNLSASRPQDRQFILSSKKLLLSDSGFYLCAWSARQARSGNTIYFGEGSWLTVV.

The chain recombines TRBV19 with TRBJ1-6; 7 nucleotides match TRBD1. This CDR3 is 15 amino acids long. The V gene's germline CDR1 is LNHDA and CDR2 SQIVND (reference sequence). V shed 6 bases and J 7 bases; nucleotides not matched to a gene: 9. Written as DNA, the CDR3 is TGTGCCAGTAGCTCAATACCGGGACAGAATTCACCCCTCCACTTT. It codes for CASSSIPGQNSPLHF. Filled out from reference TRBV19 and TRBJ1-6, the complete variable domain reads DGGITQSPKYLFRKEGQNVTLSCEQNLNHDAMYWYRQDPGQGLRLIYYSQIVNDFQKGDIAEGYSVSREKKESFPLTVTSAQKNPTAFYLCASSSIPGQNSPLHFGNGTRLTVT.

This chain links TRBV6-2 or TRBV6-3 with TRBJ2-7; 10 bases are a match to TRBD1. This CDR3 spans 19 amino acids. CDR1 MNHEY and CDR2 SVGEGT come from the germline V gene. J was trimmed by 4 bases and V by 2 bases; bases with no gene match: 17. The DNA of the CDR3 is TGTGCCAGCAGTTACCCCCTCCTCCCAGGGACAGGGGATCTTTACGAGCAGTACTTC. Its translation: CASSYPLLPGTGDLYEQYF.

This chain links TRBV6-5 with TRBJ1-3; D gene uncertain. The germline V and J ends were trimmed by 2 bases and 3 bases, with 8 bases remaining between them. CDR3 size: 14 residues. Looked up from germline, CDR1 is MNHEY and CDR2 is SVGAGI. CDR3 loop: CASSYRGVGNTIYF. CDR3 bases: TGTGCCAGCAGTTACCGCGGGGTTGGAAACACCATATATTTT.

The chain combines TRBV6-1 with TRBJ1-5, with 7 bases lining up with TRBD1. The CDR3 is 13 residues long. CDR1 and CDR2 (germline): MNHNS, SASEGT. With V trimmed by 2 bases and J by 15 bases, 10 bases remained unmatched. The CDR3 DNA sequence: TGTGCCAGCAGTGAACTCCAGACAGGGCTTTTGCATTTT. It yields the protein CASSELQTGLLHF.

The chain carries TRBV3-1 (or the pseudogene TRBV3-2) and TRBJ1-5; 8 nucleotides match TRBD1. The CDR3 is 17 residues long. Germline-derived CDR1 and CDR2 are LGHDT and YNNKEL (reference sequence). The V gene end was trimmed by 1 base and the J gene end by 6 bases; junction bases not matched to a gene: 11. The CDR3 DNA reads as TGTGCCAGCAGCCAAGGCCCCGGACAGGGCTCGGGTCAGCCCCAGCATTTT. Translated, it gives CASSQGPGQGSGQPQHF.

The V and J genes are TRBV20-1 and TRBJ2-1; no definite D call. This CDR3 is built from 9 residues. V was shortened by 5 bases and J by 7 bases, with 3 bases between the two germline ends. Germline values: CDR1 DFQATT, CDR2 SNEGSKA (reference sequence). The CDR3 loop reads CSAANEQFF. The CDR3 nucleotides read TGCAGTGCTGCTAATGAGCAGTTCTTC.